These 27 T cell receptor beta chains originate from one sample sequenced in a study of blood T cell repertoires in COVID-19. Sequenced by immunoSEQ multiplex PCR; TCRdb stores in-frame clones only, minus some. Here the sample spans 60,000 or so clones, roughly four fifths being singletons. The material sequenced was peripheral blood. These receptors all stem from a woman in her forties or fifties with active or convalescent COVID-19.

This sequence joins TRBV11-3 and TRBJ2-3; D possibly corresponds to TRBD2 (6 bases). CDR3 length: 14 residues. Germline CDR1 reads SGHNT; CDR2 reads YENEEA. V gave up 5 bases and J gave up 0 bases, with 9 bases separating them. This CDR3 reads CASSASGSTDTQYF. The CDR3 bases are TGTGCCAGCAGCGCCAGCGGGAGCACAGATACGCAGTATTTT.

A remark on this clone: The junction and the germline gene differ at one end; a read error may be behind it. The chain uses TRBV27 and TRBJ2-3, with TRBD2 as a possible D gene (6 bases). This CDR3 region has 16 residues. CDR1 is MNHEY, CDR2 SMNVEV, per germline (reference sequence). The CDR3 DNA sequence: TGTGCCAGCAGTCTATCCCCGGGAGTTCCCCCAGATACGCAGTATTTT. Translation gives CASSLSPGVPPDTQYF.

This clone was seen more than once but under ten times. The chain has TRBV7-3 and TRBJ2-3, with 12 positions matching TRBD2. The ends lost 7 bases at V and 3 bases at J; junction bases unmatched: 11. The CDR3 loop spans 17 amino acids. Germline assignment: CDR1 SGHTA and CDR2 FQGTGA. The CDR3 DNA sequence: TGTGCCAGCACTGAGCCAAGGACTAGCGGGATAACAGATACGCAGTATTTT. Translated, it gives CASTEPRTSGITDTQYF.

In nucleotides, the CDR3 is TGTGCCAGCAGCTTAGATAGAACTGAAGCTTTCTTT. This encodes CASSLDRTEAFF. The chain employs TRBV7-9 and TRBJ1-1; no clear D gene. The germline gives CDR1 SEHNR, CDR2 FQNEAQ (reference sequence). V gave up 1 base and J gave up 5 bases, with 5 bases separating them. CDR3 length: 12 residues.

This chain connects TRBV7-8 to TRBJ2-7, with D unresolved. The CDR3 totals 14 residues. Trimming removed 1 base from V and 3 bases from J, with 10 bases in between. CDR1 and CDR2 from the germline V gene are SGHVS and FQNEAQ. The CDR3 reads CASSLGIRIYEQYF. The DNA for the CDR3 is TGTGCCAGCAGCTTAGGTATCAGAATCTACGAGCAGTACTTC.

This clone was recorded only once. The chain joins TRBV3-1 (or the pseudogene TRBV3-2) to TRBJ1-1; no firm D call. The CDR3 totals 12 residues. The germline V and J ends were trimmed by 4 bases and 2 bases, with 5 bases remaining between them. Germline V gene lookup returns CDR1 LGHDT and CDR2 YNNKEL (reference sequence). CDR3 sequence reads: CASSLQNTEAFF. CDR3 DNA: TGTGCCAGCAGCCTACAAAACACTGAAGCTTTCTTT.

The V gene is TRBV9, the J gene TRBJ1-6; 8 positions agree with TRBD1. The CDR3 runs 17 residues. The junction had 9 bases not matched to a gene; V was cut back by 0 bases and J by 7 bases. The germline CDR1 and CDR2 sequences are SGDLS and YYNGEE. DNA for the CDR3: TGTGCCAGCAGCGTAGGGGGGGACAGGTCGGGAAATTCACCCCTCCACTTT. As protein: CASSVGGDRSGNSPLHF.

The chain carries TRBV6-2 or TRBV6-3 and TRBJ1-2, with D maybe TRBD1 (6 bases). CDR1 and CDR2 (germline): MNHEY, SVGEGT. The CDR3 is 14 amino acids. Between the trimmed V and J ends, which lost 5 bases and 4 bases, there was a span of 14 bases. CDR3 sequence (DNA): TGTGCCAGCAGTCCCCAGGGGCGTTTCTATGGCTACACCTTC. Its translation: CASSPQGRFYGYTF.

The rearrangement uses TRBV12-5 and TRBJ2-7; 8 bases agree with TRBD2. Germline CDR1 LGHNT, CDR2 FRNRAP. J lost 5 bases, V lost 3 bases, and 12 bases had no gene match. The CDR3 extends over 16 amino acids. The DNA for the CDR3 is TGTGCTAGTGGTTTCTCGTTCAGCGGGAGTTTGGACGAGCAGTACTTC. This sequence encodes CASGFSFSGSLDEQYF. The complete variable domain, with remaining parts taken from reference TRBV12-5 and TRBJ2-7, reads DARVTQTPRHKVTEMGQEVTMRCQPILGHNTVFWYRQTMMQGLELLAYFRNRAPLDDSGMPKDRFSAEMPDATLATLKIQPSEPRDSAVYFCASGFSFSGSLDEQYFGPGTRLTVT.

The V and J genes are TRBV30 and TRBJ1-2; the D is unclear. V was pared by 3 bases and J by 2 bases, with 7 bases between. The germline CDR1 and CDR2 sequences are GTSNPN and SVGIG (reference sequence). The CDR3 runs 12 residues. The CDR3 DNA sequence: TGTGCCTGGAGCCTAGCCAACTATGGCTACACCTTC. Translation: CAWSLANYGYTF.

The genes are TRBV3-1 (or the pseudogene TRBV3-2) and TRBJ1-1; TRBD1 might be the D (5 bases). Trimming stripped 4 bases from V and 5 bases from J, with 20 bases between. Germline CDR1 is LGHDT and CDR2 is YNNKEL (reference sequence). The CDR3 consists of 16 residues. CDR3 nucleotides: TGTGCCAGCAGCCCGGGGGGGAGACGAACCCCTACTGAAGCTTTCTTT. Protein sequence: CASSPGGRRTPTEAFF.

The V call is TRBV18, the J call TRBJ2-1, with 11 nucleotides matching TRBD2. The CDR3 extends over 15 amino acids. J lost 9 bases, V lost 6 bases, and 10 bases had no gene match. Germline lookup yields CDR1 KGHSH and CDR2 LQKENI. CDR3 amino acids: CASSPTSGSKVEQFF. The CDR3 DNA follows: TGTGCCAGCTCCCCCACTAGCGGGAGCAAGGTTGAGCAGTTCTTC.

V and J are TRBV7-2 and TRBJ2-5; possibly TRBD2 for D (6 bases). CDR1 SGHTA and CDR2 FQGNSA come from the germline V gene. The CDR3 spans 13 residues. Trimming removed 4 bases at V and 3 bases at J, with 9 bases between. The CDR3 coding sequence is TGTGCCAGCAGCTCGGGACTGGAAGAGACCCAGTACTTC. It yields the protein CASSSGLEETQYF.

This chain joins TRBV19 and TRBJ1-2; 10 bases are shared with TRBD1. The germline gives CDR1 LNHDA, CDR2 SQIVND (reference sequence). The V and J ends lost 3 bases and 7 bases, in that order; junction bases with no gene match: 5. The CDR3 is made up of 14 amino acids. CDR3 nucleotide sequence: TGTGCCAGTAGTATGACAGGGGGCGCGCGTGGCTACACCTTC. Residues: CASSMTGGARGYTF.

The chain has TRBV7-2 and TRBJ2-6; possible D gene TRBD1, 6 bases. CDR3 size: 19 residues. From germline, CDR1 is SGHTA and CDR2 FQGNSA. Trimming left V 6 bases short and J 0 bases short, with 21 bases between. The CDR3 DNA is TGTGCCAGCAGTAAAGAAGGACAGCTAGTTTTCTCTGGGGCCAACGTCCTGACTTTC. As protein: CASSKEGQLVFSGANVLTF.

The V gene is TRBV6-1, the J gene TRBJ1-2; D call uncertain. V lost 2 bases to trimming and J lost 6 bases, with 10 bases between them. This CDR3 contains 13 residues. In germline, CDR1 is MNHNS, CDR2 SASEGT. The CDR3 loop reads CASSETFSDGYTF. The DNA for the CDR3 is TGTGCCAGCAGTGAAACGTTCTCGGATGGCTACACCTTC.

This clone was seen only once. The chain has TRBV30 and TRBJ1-4; 9 bases fit TRBD1. CDR1 and CDR2 from the germline V gene are GTSNPN and SVGIG (reference sequence). This CDR3 is built from 13 residues. V was clipped by 3 bases and J by 11 bases; unmatched bases: 7. The CDR3 reads CAWRGDRAGKLFF. The CDR3 DNA reads TGTGCCTGGAGGGGGGACAGGGCTGGGAAACTGTTTTTT.

This clone appeared a single time. The chain couples TRBV3-1 (or the pseudogene TRBV3-2) to TRBJ2-1; 9 positions match TRBD2. The CDR3 length is 16 residues. In germline, CDR1 is LGHDT, CDR2 YNNKEL (reference sequence). J lost 8 bases, V lost 1 base, and 9 bases had no gene match. The CDR3 DNA is TGTGCCAGCAGCCAAGCCCCTAGCGGGAATTCTGATGAGCAGTTCTTC. Translating gives CASSQAPSGNSDEQFF.

This chain joins TRBV11-3 and TRBJ2-1; weak D call: TRBD2 (5 bases). V lost 1 base and J lost 12, with 10 bases in between. This CDR3 contains 12 residues. Germline CDR1 reads SGHNT; CDR2 reads YENEEA. The CDR3 reads CASSLAGVGQFF. In DNA form, the CDR3 reads TGTGCCAGCAGCTTAGCCGGGGTTGGGCAGTTCTTC.

This chain links TRBV4-2 with TRBJ2-7; 12 nucleotides agree with TRBD2. Losses at the gene ends were 1 base for V and 2 bases for J; bases not matched to a gene: 3. Per germline, CDR1 LGHNA and CDR2 YNFKEQ. This CDR3 region has 16 residues. This CDR3 reads CASSQVLAGGTYEQYF. The CDR3 region has the DNA TGTGCCAGCAGCCAAGTACTAGCGGGAGGAACCTACGAGCAGTACTTC.

The rearrangement joins TRBV9 to TRBJ1-3; tentatively, D is TRBD1 (5 bases). Trimming shortened V by 0 bases and J by 0 bases, and 10 bases separated the two germline ends. The CDR3 runs to 16 residues. Germline V gene data show CDR1 as SGDLS and CDR2 as YYNGEE. CDR3 DNA: TGTGCCAGCAGCGTAGGAGGACACCCCTCTGGAAACACCATATATTTT. This encodes CASSVGGHPSGNTIYF.

The chain couples TRBV29-1 to TRBJ1-1, with D possibly matching TRBD1 (5 bases). Trimming cost V 3 bases and J 5 bases, with 13 bases left between them. The V gene's germline CDR1 is SQVTM and CDR2 ANQGSEA. CDR3 length: 13 amino acids. The chain's CDR3 is CSVDKAPGTEAFF. CDR3 DNA sequence: TGCAGCGTTGATAAGGCCCCAGGGACTGAAGCTTTCTTT. The full variable domain, in which reference TRBV29-1 and TRBJ1-1 provide the parts outside the CDR3, is SAVISQKPSRDICQRGTSLTIQCQVDSQVTMMFWYRQQPGQSLTLIATANQGSEATYESGFVIDKFPISRPNLTFSTLTVSNMSPEDSSIYLCSVDKAPGTEAFFGQGTRLTVV.

The chain links TRBV2 to TRBJ2-2, with a weak D call TRBD1 (6 bases). The CDR3 contains 15 residues. Trimming pared 3 bases from V and 4 bases from J, leaving 12 bases between. The germline V gene has CDR1 SNHLY and CDR2 FYNNEI. The CDR3 DNA reads as TGTGCCAGCAGTGAGGCAGGGGCGACCACCGGGGAGCTGTTTTTT. Protein: CASSEAGATTGELFF. Together with reference TRBV2 and TRBJ2-2, the CDR3 gives the full variable domain: EPEVTQTPSHQVTQMGQEVILRCVPISNHLYFYWYRQILGQKVEFLVSFYNNEISEKSEIFDDQFSVERPDGSNFTLKIRSTKLEDSAMYFCASSEAGATTGELFFGEGSRLTVL.

This chain uses TRBV19 with TRBJ1-2, with D tentatively TRBD1 (6 bases). Deletions cut 3 bases from V and 2 bases from J, with 10 bases between. The germline CDR1 and CDR2 sequences are LNHDA and SQIVND (reference sequence). The CDR3 is 14 residues long. The CDR3 reads CASSIRGENYGYTF. The CDR3 nucleotides are TGTGCCAGTAGTATCAGGGGAGAGAACTATGGCTACACCTTC.

The sample holds one count of this clone. The rearrangement uses TRBV3-1 (or the pseudogene TRBV3-2) and TRBJ2-7; unclear D gene. V lost 1 base and J lost 6, with 7 bases in between. The germline gives CDR1 LGHDT, CDR2 YNNKEL (reference sequence). This CDR3 has 12 amino acids. This CDR3 reads CASSQGDREQYF. As DNA, the CDR3 is TGTGCCAGCAGCCAAGGAGATCGCGAGCAGTACTTC.

This clone showed up many times. The genes are TRBV19 and TRBJ1-5; D ambiguous. The CDR3 runs 13 residues. The germline CDR1 and CDR2 sequences are LNHDA and SQIVND (reference sequence). V shed 6 bases and J shed 3 bases, with 9 bases lying between them. Here the CDR3 DNA reads TGTGCCAGTAGCGTACAGAACAATCAGCCCCAGCATTTT. This translates into CASSVQNNQPQHF.

This chain links TRBV5-5 with TRBJ2-5; D unclear. CDR3 length: 12 residues. Germline V CDR1 and CDR2: SGHKS, YYEKEE (reference sequence). Deletions cut 2 bases from V and 5 bases from J, with 7 bases between. CDR3 bases: TGTGCCAGCAGCTTCGGTTCCGAGACCCAGTACTTC. Its protein is CASSFGSETQYF.